This T cell receptor (beta chain) was captured by sequencing in a study of shared clonotypes between healthy human individuals. Whole-study findings and limits: Blood was the sole source, and tissue repertoires probably differ. In a handful of donors, approximately 5% of naive CD4 clonotypes appeared in common.

In the case of this clone: Its specificity is unknown.

Replicate PCRs from sorted subsets contained about 0.2 ug DNA, which is 30,000 to 35,000 T cell genomes. Here immunoSEQ multiplex PCR was the method, and the copy in TCRdb shows in-frame clones only, minus some. This table holds roughly 2.5 million clones, more than 80% found once. CDR3 length: 16 amino acids. Germline loops: CDR1 SNHLY, CDR2 FYNNEI. V shed 1 base and J 4 bases; nucleotides not matched to a gene: 6. The sequence derives from a man aged 18 to 29 in good health. Sequencing was performed on naive CD4+ T cells sorted from blood. Sample subset: CD45RA+ positively selected. The V call is TRBV2, the J call TRBJ2-5; 10 bases are a match to TRBD2. The CDR3 bases are TGTGCCAGCAGTGAAGGGGGTTTAGCGGGAGGAGAGACCCAGTACTTC. Amino acids: CASSEGGLAGGETQYF.